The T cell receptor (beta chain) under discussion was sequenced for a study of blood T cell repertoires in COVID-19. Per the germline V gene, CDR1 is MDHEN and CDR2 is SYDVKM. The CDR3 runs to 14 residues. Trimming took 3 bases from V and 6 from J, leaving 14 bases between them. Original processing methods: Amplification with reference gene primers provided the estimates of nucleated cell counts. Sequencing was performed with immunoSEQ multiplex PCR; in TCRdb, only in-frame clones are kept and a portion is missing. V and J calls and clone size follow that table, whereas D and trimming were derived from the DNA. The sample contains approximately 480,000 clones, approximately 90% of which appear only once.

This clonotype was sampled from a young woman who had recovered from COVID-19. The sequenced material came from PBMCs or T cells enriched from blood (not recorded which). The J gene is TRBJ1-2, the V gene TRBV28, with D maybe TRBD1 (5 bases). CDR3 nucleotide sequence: TGTGCCAGCAGTTTCGCGACAGCTCCCAATGGCTACACCTTC. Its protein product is CASSFATAPNGYTF.